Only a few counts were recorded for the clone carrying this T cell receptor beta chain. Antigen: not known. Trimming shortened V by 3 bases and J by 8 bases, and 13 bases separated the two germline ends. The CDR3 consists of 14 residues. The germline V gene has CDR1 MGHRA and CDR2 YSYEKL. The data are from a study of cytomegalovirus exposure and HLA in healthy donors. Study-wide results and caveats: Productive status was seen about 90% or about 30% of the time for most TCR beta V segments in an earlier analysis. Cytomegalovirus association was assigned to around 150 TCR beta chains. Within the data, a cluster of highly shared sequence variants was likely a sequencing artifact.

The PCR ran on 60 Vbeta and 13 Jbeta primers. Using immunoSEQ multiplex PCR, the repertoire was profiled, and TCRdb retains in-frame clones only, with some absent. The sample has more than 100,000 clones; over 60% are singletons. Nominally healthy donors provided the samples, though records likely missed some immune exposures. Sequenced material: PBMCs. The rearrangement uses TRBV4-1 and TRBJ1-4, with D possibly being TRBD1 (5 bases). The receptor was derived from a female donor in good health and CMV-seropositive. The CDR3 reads CASSHGGLGEKLFF. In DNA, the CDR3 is TGCGCCAGCAGCCACGGGGGGTTGGGGGAAAAACTGTTTTTT.